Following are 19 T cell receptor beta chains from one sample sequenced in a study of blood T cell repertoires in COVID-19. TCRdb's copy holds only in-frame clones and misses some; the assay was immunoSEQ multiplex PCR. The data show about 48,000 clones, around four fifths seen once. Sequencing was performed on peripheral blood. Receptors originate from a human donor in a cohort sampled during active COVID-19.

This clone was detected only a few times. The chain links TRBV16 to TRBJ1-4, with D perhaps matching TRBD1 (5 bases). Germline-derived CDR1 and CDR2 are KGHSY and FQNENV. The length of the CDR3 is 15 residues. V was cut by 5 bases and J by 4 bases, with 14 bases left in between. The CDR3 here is CASSSITGINEKLFF. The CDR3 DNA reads TGTGCCAGCAGCTCAATAACAGGAATTAATGAAAAACTGTTTTTT.

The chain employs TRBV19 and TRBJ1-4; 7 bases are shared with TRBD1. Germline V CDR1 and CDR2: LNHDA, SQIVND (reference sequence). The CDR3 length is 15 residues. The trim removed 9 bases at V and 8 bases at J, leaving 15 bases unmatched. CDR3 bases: TGTGCCAGAAGTCGCTGGAGGGGGCTCCAAGAAAAACTGTTTTTT. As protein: CARSRWRGLQEKLFF.

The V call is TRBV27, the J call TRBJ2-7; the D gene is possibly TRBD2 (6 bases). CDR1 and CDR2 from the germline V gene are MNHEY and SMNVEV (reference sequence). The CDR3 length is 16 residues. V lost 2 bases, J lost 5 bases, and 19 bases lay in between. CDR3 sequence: CASSLGFQGGRDEQYF. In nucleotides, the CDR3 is TGTGCCAGCAGTTTAGGGTTCCAGGGAGGTAGGGACGAGCAGTACTTC.

CDR3 protein: CASSILAGGLNEQYF. The DNA for the CDR3 is TGTGCCAGCAGTATACTAGCGGGGGGTCTAAACGAGCAGTACTTC. J is TRBJ2-7 and V is TRBV7-2; 12 positions agree with TRBD2. The CDR3 is 15 amino acids. Germline assignment: CDR1 SGHTA and CDR2 FQGNSA. The trim removed 6 bases at V and 5 bases at J, leaving 8 bases unmatched. Complete variable domain (other parts from reference TRBV7-2 and TRBJ2-7): GAGVSQSPSNKVTEKGKDVELRCDPISGHTALYWYRQSLGQGLEFLIYFQGNSAPDKSGLPSDRFSAERTGGSVSTLTIQRTQQEDSAVYLCASSILAGGLNEQYFGPGTRLTVT.

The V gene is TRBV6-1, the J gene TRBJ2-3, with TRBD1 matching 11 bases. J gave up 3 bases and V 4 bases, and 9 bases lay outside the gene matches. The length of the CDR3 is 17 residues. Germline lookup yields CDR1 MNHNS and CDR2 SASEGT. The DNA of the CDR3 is TGTGCCAGCAGTGTGGCGGCCTGGGACAGGGGGACAGATACGCAGTATTTT. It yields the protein CASSVAAWDRGTDTQYF.

The CDR3 sequence is CASSSTVRAEAFF. In nucleotides, the CDR3 is TGTGCCAGCAGTTCAACTGTCAGGGCTGAAGCTTTCTTT. The chain couples TRBV11-2 to TRBJ1-1; perhaps TRBD1 as D (5 bases). The CDR3 runs 13 residues. Trimming shortened V by 6 bases and J by 6 bases, and 14 bases separated the two germline ends. Germline V lookup: CDR1 SGHAT, CDR2 FQNNGV. The full variable domain, rest sourced from reference TRBV11-2 and TRBJ1-1, is EAGVAQSPRYKIIEKRQSVAFWCNPISGHATLYWYQQILGQGPKLLIQFQNNGVVDDSQLPKDRFSAERLKGVDSTLKIQPAKLEDSAVYLCASSSTVRAEAFFGQGTRLTVV.

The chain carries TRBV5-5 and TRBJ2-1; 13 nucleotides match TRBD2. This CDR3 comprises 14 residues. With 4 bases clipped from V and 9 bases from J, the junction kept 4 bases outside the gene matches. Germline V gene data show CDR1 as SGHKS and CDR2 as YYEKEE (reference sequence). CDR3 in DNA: TGTGCCAGCAGCATAGGGACTAGCGGGGCTGAGCAGTTCTTC. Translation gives CASSIGTSGAEQFF.

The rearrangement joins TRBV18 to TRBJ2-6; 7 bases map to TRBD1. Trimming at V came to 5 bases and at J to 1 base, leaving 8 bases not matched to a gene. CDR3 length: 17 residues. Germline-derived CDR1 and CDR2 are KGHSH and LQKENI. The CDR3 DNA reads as TGTGCCAGCTCAGAAGGACAGGTTCGGTCTGGGGCCAACGTCCTGACTTTC. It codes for CASSEGQVRSGANVLTF.

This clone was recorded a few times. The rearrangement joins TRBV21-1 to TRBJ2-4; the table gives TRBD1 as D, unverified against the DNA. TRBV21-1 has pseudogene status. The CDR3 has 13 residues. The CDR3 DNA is TGTGCCAGCAGCAAAAACAGGGAAAACATTCAGTACTTC. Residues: CASSKNRENIQYF.

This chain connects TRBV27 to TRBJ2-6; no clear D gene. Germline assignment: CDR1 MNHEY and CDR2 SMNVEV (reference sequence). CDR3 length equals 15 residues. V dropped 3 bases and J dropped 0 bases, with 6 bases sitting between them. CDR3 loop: CASSFMSSGANVLTF. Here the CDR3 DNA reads TGTGCCAGCAGTTTTATGAGCTCTGGGGCCAACGTCCTGACTTTC.

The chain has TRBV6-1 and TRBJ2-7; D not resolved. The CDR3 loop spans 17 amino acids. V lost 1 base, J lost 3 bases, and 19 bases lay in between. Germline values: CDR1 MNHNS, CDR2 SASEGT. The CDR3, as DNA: TGTGCCAGCAGTGAAGGAGGCTATAGACTCACCCTCTACGAGCAGTACTTC. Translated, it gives CASSEGGYRLTLYEQYF.

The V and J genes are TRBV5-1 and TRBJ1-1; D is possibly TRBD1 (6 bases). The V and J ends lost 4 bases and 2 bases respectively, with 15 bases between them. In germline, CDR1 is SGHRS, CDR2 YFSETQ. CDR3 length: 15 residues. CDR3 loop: CASSNAGTINTEAFF. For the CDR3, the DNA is TGCGCCAGCAGCAACGCCGGGACAATCAACACTGAAGCTTTCTTT.

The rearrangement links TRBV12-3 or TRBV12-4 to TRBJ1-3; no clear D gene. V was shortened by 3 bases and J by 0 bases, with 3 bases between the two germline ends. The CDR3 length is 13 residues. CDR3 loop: CASSFNSGNTIYF. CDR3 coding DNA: TGTGCCAGCAGTTTTAACTCTGGAAACACCATATATTTT.

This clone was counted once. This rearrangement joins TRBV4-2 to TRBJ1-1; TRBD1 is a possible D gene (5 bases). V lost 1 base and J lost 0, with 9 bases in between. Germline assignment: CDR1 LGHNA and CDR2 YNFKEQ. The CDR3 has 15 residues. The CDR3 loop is CASSQGTLMNTEAFF. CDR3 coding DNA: TGTGCCAGCAGCCAAGGGACATTGATGAACACTGAAGCTTTCTTT.

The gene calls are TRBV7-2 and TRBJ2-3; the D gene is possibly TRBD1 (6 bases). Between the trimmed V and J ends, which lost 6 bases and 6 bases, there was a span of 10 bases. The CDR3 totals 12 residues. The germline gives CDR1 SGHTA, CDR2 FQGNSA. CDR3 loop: CASSDQGDTQYF. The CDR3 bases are TGTGCCAGCAGTGATCAGGGGGATACGCAGTATTTT. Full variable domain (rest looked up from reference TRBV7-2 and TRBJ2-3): GAGVSQSPSNKVTEKGKDVELRCDPISGHTALYWYRQSLGQGLEFLIYFQGNSAPDKSGLPSDRFSAERTGGSVSTLTIQRTQQEDSAVYLCASSDQGDTQYFGPGTRLTVL.

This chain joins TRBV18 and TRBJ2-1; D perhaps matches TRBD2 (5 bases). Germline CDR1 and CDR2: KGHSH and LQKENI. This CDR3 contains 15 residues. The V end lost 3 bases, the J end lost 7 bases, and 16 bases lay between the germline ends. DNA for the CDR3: TGTGCCAGCTCACCCCCGCTAGGGCGGAGGAATGAGCAGTTCTTC. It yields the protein CASSPPLGRRNEQFF.

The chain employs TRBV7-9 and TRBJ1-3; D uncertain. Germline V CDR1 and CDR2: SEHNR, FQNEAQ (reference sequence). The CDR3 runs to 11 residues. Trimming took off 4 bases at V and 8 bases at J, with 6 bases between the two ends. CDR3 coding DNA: TGTGCCAGCAGCTCCGTTGACACCATATATTTT. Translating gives CASSSVDTIYF.

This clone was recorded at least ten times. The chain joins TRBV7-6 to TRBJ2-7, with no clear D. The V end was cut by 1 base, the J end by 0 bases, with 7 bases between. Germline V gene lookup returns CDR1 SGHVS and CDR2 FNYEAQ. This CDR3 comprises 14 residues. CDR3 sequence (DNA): TGTGCCAGCAGCTTAGTGCCAGGCTCCTACGAGCAGTACTTC. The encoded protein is CASSLVPGSYEQYF. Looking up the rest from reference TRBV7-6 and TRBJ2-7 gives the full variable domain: GAGVSQSPRYKVTKRGQDVALRCDPISGHVSLYWYRQALGQGPEFLTYFNYEAQQDKSGLPNDRFSAERPEGSISTLTIQRTEQRDSAMYRCASSLVPGSYEQYFGPGTRLTVT.

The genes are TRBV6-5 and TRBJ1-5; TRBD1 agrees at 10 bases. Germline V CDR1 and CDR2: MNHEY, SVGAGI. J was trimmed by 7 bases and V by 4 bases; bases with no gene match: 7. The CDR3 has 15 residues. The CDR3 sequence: CASSSAGQGQQPQHF. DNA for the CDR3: TGTGCCAGCAGTTCCGCGGGACAGGGGCAGCAGCCCCAGCATTTT.